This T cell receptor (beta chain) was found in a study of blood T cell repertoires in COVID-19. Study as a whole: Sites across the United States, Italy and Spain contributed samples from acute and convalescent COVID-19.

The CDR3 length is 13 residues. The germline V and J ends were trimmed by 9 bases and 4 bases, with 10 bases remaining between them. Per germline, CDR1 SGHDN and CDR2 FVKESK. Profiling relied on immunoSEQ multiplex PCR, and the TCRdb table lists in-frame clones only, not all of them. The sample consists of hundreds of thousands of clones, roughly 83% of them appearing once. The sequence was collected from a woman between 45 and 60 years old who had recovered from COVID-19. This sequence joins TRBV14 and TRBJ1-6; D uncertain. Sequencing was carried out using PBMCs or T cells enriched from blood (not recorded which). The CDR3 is CASTQAYNSPLHF. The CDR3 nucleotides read TGTGCCAGTACGCAGGCTTATAATTCACCCCTCCACTTT.